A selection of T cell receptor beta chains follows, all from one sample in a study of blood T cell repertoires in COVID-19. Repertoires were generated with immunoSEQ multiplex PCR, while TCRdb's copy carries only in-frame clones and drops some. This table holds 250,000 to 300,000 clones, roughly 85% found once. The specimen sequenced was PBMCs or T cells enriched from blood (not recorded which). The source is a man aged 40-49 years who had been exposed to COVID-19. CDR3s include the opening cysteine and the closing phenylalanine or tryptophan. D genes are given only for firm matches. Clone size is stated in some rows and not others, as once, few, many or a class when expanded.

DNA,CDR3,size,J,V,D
TGTGCCAGCAGCCAGGGGACTAGTATAACAGATACGCAGTATTTT,CASSQGTSITDTQYF,-,TRBJ2-3,TRBV5-4,TRBD2
TGCGCCAGCAGTGAGGGAGATGGGGACAGGGGGGCTGAAGCTTTCTTT,CASSEGDGDRGAEAFF,-,TRBJ1-1,TRBV10-1,TRBD1
TGTGCCATCACGGGAGAGGTAAGCTCCTACGAGCAGTACTTC,CAITGEVSSYEQYF,-,TRBJ2-7,TRBV10-3,-
TGTGCTAGTGGTTTTCCTCCGGGGAGTGCGCAGTATTTT,CASGFPPGSAQYF,-,TRBJ2-3,TRBV12-5,-
TGTGCCAGCAGCCAAGGGTTAACAGGGGGCCGCTCGGGAGGGACCCAGTACTTC,CASSQGLTGGRSGGTQYF,-,TRBJ2-5,TRBV3-1/TRBV3-2,TRBD1
TGCGCCAGCAGCTCCTACACAGGGGGCACTGAAGCTTTCTTT,CASSSYTGGTEAFF,few,TRBJ1-1,TRBV5-1,TRBD1
TGTGCCACCAGTGACGCCGGGAATTACGAGCAGTACTTC,CATSDAGNYEQYF,-,TRBJ2-7,TRBV24-1,-
TGTGCCAGCTCACACCGGGACAGTAATCAGCCCCAGCATTTT,CASSHRDSNQPQHF,-,TRBJ1-5,TRBV18,TRBD1
TGTGCCAGCAGCTTGACGGCAGGGAAGAACACTGAAGCTTTCTTT,CASSLTAGKNTEAFF,few,TRBJ1-1,TRBV5-5,-
TGTGCCAGCAGCCAGGGAACTAGCGGGAGTTCGGGTGAGCAGTTCTTC,CASSQGTSGSSGEQFF,-,TRBJ2-1,TRBV3-1/TRBV3-2,TRBD2
TGTGCTAGTGGTTTGTCCGACACTGAAGCTTTCTTT,CASGLSDTEAFF,-,TRBJ1-1,TRBV12-5,-
TGTGCCAGCAGCCTATCGACAGGGGGCACAGATACGCAGTATTTT,CASSLSTGGTDTQYF,-,TRBJ2-3,TRBV13,TRBD1
TGTGCCCACTCCCGTCAGGGAAACACTGAAGCTTTCTTT,CAHSRQGNTEAFF,-,TRBJ1-1,TRBV30,-
TGCGCCAGCAGCTTTGAGGGAAACATTCAGTACTTC,CASSFEGNIQYF,-,TRBJ2-4,TRBV5-1,-
TGTGCCAGCTCACCGCTAGCGGGAGCGGGAGATACGCAGTATTTT,CASSPLAGAGDTQYF,-,TRBJ2-3,TRBV18,TRBD2
TGTGCCACCAGTGATTCGGGGTACACGCAGTATTTT,CATSDSGYTQYF,-,TRBJ2-3,TRBV24-1,-
TGTGCCAGTACCTCGTTGGCAGGGCCCACTCAGCCCCAGCATTTT,CASTSLAGPTQPQHF,few,TRBJ1-5,TRBV19,-
TGTGCCAGCAGCGGACAGGGATCGACGGCTGGCACTGAAGCTTTCTTT,CASSGQGSTAGTEAFF,-,TRBJ1-1,TRBV3-1/TRBV3-2,TRBD1
TGTGCCAGCAGTGCGGACAGGAGCACAGATACGCAGTATTTT,CASSADRSTDTQYF,-,TRBJ2-3,TRBV2,TRBD1
TGTGCCACCAGCAGAGATCGCGGCAATCAGCCCCAGCATTTT,CATSRDRGNQPQHF,-,TRBJ1-5,TRBV15,-
TGTGCCAGCAGTTTGGACAGGGGGCAGAGTTGGGTGATAGCTTTCTTT,CASSLDRGQSWVIAFF,-,TRBJ1-1,TRBV6-5,TRBD1
TGTGCCAGCAGTTACCGGGACAGGGACGAAGCTTTCTTT,CASSYRDRDEAFF,-,TRBJ1-1,TRBV6-5,TRBD1
TGTGCCAGCAGTGTTCTGGGACAGTCTGGGGCCAACGTCCTGACTTTC,CASSVLGQSGANVLTF,-,TRBJ2-6,TRBV2,TRBD1
TGTGCCTGGATGTTAGGACGGGGAGGGGCCCAGCATTTT,CAWMLGRGGAQHF,-,TRBJ1-5,TRBV30,-
TGTGCCAGTAGTTCCTCCGGACTAGCGGGAAACAATGAGCAGTTCTTC,CASSSSGLAGNNEQFF,-,TRBJ2-1,TRBV19,TRBD2
TGCAGTGCTAGTTTCGGGGGTGGAGAAGAGACCCAGTACTTC,CSASFGGGEETQYF,-,TRBJ2-5,TRBV20-1,-
TGTGCCAGCTCTCGGACATTTGGTTCACCCCTCCACTTT,CASSRTFGSPLHF,-,TRBJ1-6,TRBV6-5,-
TGCAGCGTAGATCGGACAGTGGGCTCGGAAGCTTTCTTT,CSVDRTVGSEAFF,-,TRBJ1-1,TRBV29-1,-
TGTGCCAGCATTCCAGGGGCTGAAGATACGCAGTATTTT,CASIPGAEDTQYF,-,TRBJ2-3,TRBV6-5,-
TGTGCCTGGAGGGGGCCCAATAGCGGGCCGGGGGACATTCAGTACTTC,CAWRGPNSGPGDIQYF,-,TRBJ2-4,TRBV30,TRBD2
TGTGCCAGCAGTGAAGCAGCGGTGAAGATAGCTAGTGGCTACACCTTC,CASSEAAVKIASGYTF,once,TRBJ1-2,TRBV6-1,-
TGTGCCAGCAGTTACCTGACAGGGTCCACCGGGGAGCTGTTTTTT,CASSYLTGSTGELFF,-,TRBJ2-2,TRBV6-5,TRBD1
TGTGCCAGCAGCCTAAGGGGGTACCAAGAGACCCAGTACTTC,CASSLRGYQETQYF,-,TRBJ2-5,TRBV7-9,-
TGTGCCAGCTCATCTGGAGACACAGATACGCAGTATTTT,CASSSGDTDTQYF,once,TRBJ2-3,TRBV18,-
TGTGCCAGCAGCTTAGAGTTGCCGGGAGTTGGGGAGACCCAGTACTTC,CASSLELPGVGETQYF,-,TRBJ2-5,TRBV7-2,-
TGTGCCACCAGCAAAACAGGGGGATCCGGGGAGCTGTTTTTT,CATSKTGGSGELFF,-,TRBJ2-2,TRBV15,TRBD1
TGTGCCAGTAGTCCCCTAGGGAGGGACTATGGCTACACCTTC,CASSPLGRDYGYTF,-,TRBJ1-2,TRBV19,-
TGTGCCTGGGGGACAGCCGCAGGGCAGCCCCAGCATTTT,CAWGTAAGQPQHF,-,TRBJ1-5,TRBV30,TRBD1
TGTGCCAGCAGCCAAGGGGGCTCCGAAGCTTTCTTT,CASSQGGSEAFF,-,TRBJ1-1,TRBV4-2,-
TGTGCCAGCAGCAAGGAGGGGAGAGGGGAGGAGACCCAGTACTTC,CASSKEGRGEETQYF,-,TRBJ2-5,TRBV5-4,-
TGTGCCAGCAGCTTACGACCGGGAGGGGTCGGGGAGCTGTTTTTT,CASSLRPGGVGELFF,few,TRBJ2-2,TRBV7-3,TRBD2
TGTGCCAGCAGTTCCCAACACTCCTACGAGCAGTACTTC,CASSSQHSYEQYF,once,TRBJ2-7,TRBV12-3/TRBV12-4,-
TGCAGCGTTCCGGGACAGGGGGACACGGTCGGGTTCTTC,CSVPGQGDTVGFF,-,TRBJ2-1,TRBV29-1,TRBD1
TGCGCCAGCAGATTGGGACAGCTGAATGAAAAACTGTTTTTT,CASRLGQLNEKLFF,-,TRBJ1-4,TRBV5-1,TRBD1
TGTGCCTTTGAGAGAGCTTTCTTT,CAFERAFF,-,TRBJ1-1,TRBV30,-
TGTGCCAGCAGTTTTCGGGACAACAATGAGCAGTTCTTC,CASSFRDNNEQFF,-,TRBJ2-1,TRBV12-3/TRBV12-4,-
TGTGCCAGCAGCGTAGCGGACACTTCCTACGAGCAGTACTTC,CASSVADTSYEQYF,-,TRBJ2-7,TRBV9,-
TGTGCCAGCAGCTATCGGGAGGGCCTTAATGAAAAACTGTTTTTT,CASSYREGLNEKLFF,-,TRBJ1-4,TRBV9,-
TGTGCCACCCGTACAGGGTGGGCAGATACGCAGTATTTT,CATRTGWADTQYF,-,TRBJ2-3,TRBV6-5,-
TGTGCCAGCAGTTTACTCCCCCTCGACAGCTTCTGGGACACTGAAGCTTTCTTT,CASSLLPLDSFWDTEAFF,-,TRBJ1-1,TRBV27,-
TGTGCCAGCAGCTTCGGACAGGCCCAGTACTTC,CASSFGQAQYF,-,TRBJ2-4,TRBV3-1/TRBV3-2,TRBD1
TGCAGCGTTCCACGGACAGGTAGCTCCTACGAGCAGTACTTC,CSVPRTGSSYEQYF,-,TRBJ2-7,TRBV29-1,TRBD1
TGTGCCAGCAGCTCAACAGAACTCTACTATGGCTACACCTTC,CASSSTELYYGYTF,-,TRBJ1-2,TRBV7-2,-
TGTGCCAGCAGTGAATATACCGGTTATGGTGAAGCTTTCTTT,CASSEYTGYGEAFF,-,TRBJ1-1,TRBV25-1,-
TGTGCCATTCAATTCCGGGACACCCGTTTCGGCGAGCAGTACTTC,CAIQFRDTRFGEQYF,-,TRBJ2-7,TRBV7-9,-
TGTGCCAGCAGTGAAAGCATTACGGGAGGCCAGCCCCAGCATTTT,CASSESITGGQPQHF,once,TRBJ1-5,TRBV6-1,-
TGTGCCTGGAGATGGCCGGGGGTAGGGGGCTACACCTTC,CAWRWPGVGGYTF,many,TRBJ1-2,TRBV30,-
TGTGCCAGCAGTTCTCCGGGAGGGCCTTGGGCCTACGAGCAGTACTTC,CASSSPGGPWAYEQYF,-,TRBJ2-7,TRBV6-6,TRBD2